This T cell receptor beta chain was identified in a study of cytomegalovirus exposure and HLA in healthy donors. As for the study in general: Researchers found that approximately 80% of about 400 genotyped donors fell within the Caucasian-associated ancestry cluster.

The study, taken as a whole, reports: When the data were analyzed later, several of the most significant clusters appeared to be linked to common viral pathogens. The study put 150 to 200 TCR beta chains on its list as cytomegalovirus-associated. It has been reported that TCR beta sequences accurately predicted the HLA-A and HLA-B alleles of most subjects.

Germline CDR1 is SQVTM and CDR2 is ANQGSEA. The CDR3 is 15 amino acids. V dropped 1 base and J dropped 6 bases, with 17 bases sitting between them. About this clone itself: What it binds is not known.

Use of 60 Vbeta and 13 Jbeta primers characterized the PCR. Assay used: immunoSEQ multiplex PCR; TCRdb lists only in-frame clones, some missing. The table shows around 200,000 clones, with around 80% occurring only once. Sample: PBMCs. The TCR was taken from a woman aged 25 to 39 in good health and CMV-seropositive. The chain combines TRBV29-1 with TRBJ2-3, with D possibly matching TRBD1 (5 bases). The CDR3 reads CSVEGTPQGHDTQYF. CDR3 bases: TGCAGCGTTGAAGGGACACCCCAAGGTCATGATACGCAGTATTTT.